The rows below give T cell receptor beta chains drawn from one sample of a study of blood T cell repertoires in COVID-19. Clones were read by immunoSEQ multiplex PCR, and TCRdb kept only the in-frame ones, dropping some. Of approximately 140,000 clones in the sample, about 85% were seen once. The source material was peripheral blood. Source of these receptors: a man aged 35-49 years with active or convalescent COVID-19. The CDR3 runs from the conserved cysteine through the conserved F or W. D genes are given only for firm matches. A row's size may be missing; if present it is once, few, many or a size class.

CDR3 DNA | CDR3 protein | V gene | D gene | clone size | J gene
TGCGCCAGCAGCTTGACTGACAGGCTTAGCACAGATACGCAGTATTTT | CASSLTDRLSTDTQYF | TRBV5-1 | . | . | TRBJ2-3
TGTGCCAGCAGCCCCAGAGCCATGGAGGAAAAACTGTTTTTT | CASSPRAMEEKLFF | TRBV7-9 | . | . | TRBJ1-4
TGTGCCAGTAGTATATATCTACTCGGCGGGGTATCCCCCTACAATGAGCAGTTCTTC | CASSIYLLGGVSPYNEQFF | TRBV19 | . | . | TRBJ2-1
TGTGCCAGCAGCATTGACGGGACAGTCGGAAATTCACCCCTCCACTTT | CASSIDGTVGNSPLHF | TRBV9 | TRBD1 | . | TRBJ1-6
TGTGCCAGCAGTTACGGGACAGGGACAAGCTACACCTTC | CASSYGTGTSYTF | TRBV6-2/TRBV6-3 | TRBD1 | . | TRBJ1-2
TGTGCCAGCAGAGGGACAGGGGGCTCCTATGGCTACACCTTC | CASRGTGGSYGYTF | TRBV5-6 | TRBD1 | . | TRBJ1-2
TGTGCCAGCAGCTTAGCGGGGGGGCCTTACGAGCAGTACTTC | CASSLAGGPYEQYF | TRBV7-8 | . | . | TRBJ2-7
TGTGCCAGCCCAAGGACTAGCGGTGGGGATACGCAGTATTTT | CASPRTSGGDTQYF | TRBV2 | TRBD2 | . | TRBJ2-3
TGCGCCAGCAAAAGGGGGCCGTACCAAGAGACCCAGTACTTC | CASKRGPYQETQYF | TRBV10-2 | TRBD1 | few | TRBJ2-5
TGTGCCAGCAGCCAGGGGACTAGCGGGGGGCCACGGATCGAGACCCAGTACTTC | CASSQGTSGGPRIETQYF | TRBV5-6 | TRBD2 | . | TRBJ2-5